The 28 T cell receptor beta chains reported below all come from one sample, sequenced in a study of resident and recirculating memory T cells in vitiligo. The data were produced by immunoSEQ multiplex PCR, yet TCRdb's version contains in-frame clones alone and is incomplete. The sample includes 65,000 to 80,000 clones, 90% to 95% of them seen just once. Sequenced input: blood. The receptor source for this set is a male donor with vitiligo.

The rearrangement joins TRBV18 to TRBJ1-4; 10 nucleotides agree with TRBD1. J gave up 5 bases and V 0 bases, and 0 bases lay outside the gene matches. The CDR3 covers 15 residues. Germline loops: CDR1 KGHSH, CDR2 LQKENI. CDR3 bases: TGTGCCAGCTCACCACCGGGACAGGGGAATGAAAAACTGTTTTTT. Its protein is CASSPPGQGNEKLFF.

The chain employs TRBV28 and TRBJ2-4, with 9 nucleotides matching TRBD2. V shed 9 bases and J 0 bases; nucleotides not matched to a gene: 3. Germline loops: CDR1 MDHEN, CDR2 SYDVKM. The CDR3 spans 14 residues. In DNA, the CDR3 is TGTGCCAGTAGACTAGCGGTAGCCAAAAACATTCAGTACTTC. It is translated as CASRLAVAKNIQYF.

The V call is TRBV5-3, the J call TRBJ1-6; TRBD1 matches 10 bases. TRBV5-3 is an ORF, and what it does is uncertain. V dropped 0 bases and J dropped 9; count of bases not matched to a gene: 6. The CDR3 has 16 amino acids. CDR3: CARSLEEGQGSSPLHF. Written as DNA, the CDR3 is TGTGCCAGAAGCTTGGAAGAGGGACAGGGGAGTTCACCCCTCCACTTT.

V and J are TRBV27 and TRBJ2-3, with a weak D call TRBD2 (7 bases). In germline, CDR1 is MNHEY, CDR2 SMNVEV (reference sequence). Trimming removed 3 bases at V and 2 bases at J, with 21 bases between. The CDR3 spans 18 residues. This CDR3 is CASSLLLGGAGYTDTQYF. The CDR3 DNA is TGTGCCAGCAGTTTGTTGCTTGGGGGGGCTGGATACACAGATACGCAGTATTTT.

The chain employs TRBV28 and TRBJ1-2, with D possibly TRBD1 on 6 matching bases. CDR3 length: 13 residues. V lost 8 bases and J 1 base, leaving 11 bases between the germline ends. Germline CDR1 and CDR2: MDHEN and SYDVKM. As DNA, the CDR3 is TGTGCCAGCGGAGAACAGGGTAACTATGGCTACACCTTC. Translated: CASGEQGNYGYTF.

CDR3 amino acids: CASSFEAGGQETQYF. The CDR3, as DNA: TGTGCCAGCAGTTTTGAGGCGGGAGGGCAAGAGACCCAGTACTTC. The chain combines TRBV28 with TRBJ2-5, with 9 bases that match TRBD2. V shed 3 bases and J 2 bases; nucleotides not matched to a gene: 4. Per the germline V gene, CDR1 is MDHEN and CDR2 is SYDVKM. CDR3 length equals 15 residues.

This rearrangement joins TRBV2 to TRBJ2-4; a possible D gene is TRBD1 (5 bases). Per germline, CDR1 SNHLY and CDR2 FYNNEI. The CDR3 is 18 residues long. Trimming removed 6 bases at V and 0 bases at J, with 21 bases between. The CDR3 nucleotides are TGTGCCAGCAGCGACATAAGGACATCCACACTAGCCAAAAACATTCAGTACTTC. It encodes CASSDIRTSTLAKNIQYF.

The chain joins TRBV6-5 to TRBJ2-7; TRBD2 agrees at 7 bases. V was clipped by 1 base and J by 6 bases; unmatched bases: 3. The CDR3 has 13 amino acids. Germline lookup yields CDR1 MNHEY and CDR2 SVGAGI. The CDR3 DNA reads as TGTGCCAGCAGTTACTATACTAGCGCCGAGCAGTACTTC. Translation: CASSYYTSAEQYF.

This clone was observed a handful of times. This chain connects TRBV28 to TRBJ1-3; TRBD1 aligns across 7 bases. The germline V gene has CDR1 MDHEN and CDR2 SYDVKM. This CDR3 has 15 residues. V shed 3 bases and J 4 bases; nucleotides not matched to a gene: 6. The CDR3 reads CASSLTGQKGNTIYF. The CDR3 bases are TGTGCCAGCAGTTTGACAGGGCAAAAAGGAAACACCATATATTTT.

This clone was picked up one time. This chain links TRBV5-6 with TRBJ2-3, with 10 bases matching TRBD2. Germline trimming cut 3 bases from V and 4 bases from J; bases unmatched to any gene: 8. CDR3 length equals 16 residues. CDR1 and CDR2 from the germline V gene are SGHDT and YYEEEE. The CDR3 sequence is CASSSDIGTSADTQYF. DNA for the CDR3: TGTGCCAGCAGCTCGGACATTGGGACTAGCGCAGATACGCAGTATTTT.

The V and J genes are TRBV6-4 and TRBJ2-1, with 12 nucleotides matching TRBD2. The CDR3 has 14 amino acids. Losses at the gene ends were 4 bases for V and 7 bases for J; bases not matched to a gene: 2. Germline V gives CDR1 MRHNA, CDR2 SNTAGT. The CDR3 sequence is CASSGTSGVNEQFF. The CDR3 nucleotides read TGTGCCAGCAGTGGGACTAGCGGGGTTAATGAGCAGTTCTTC.

The V call is TRBV18, the J call TRBJ2-1; 11 bases agree with TRBD2. Germline V lookup: CDR1 KGHSH, CDR2 LQKENI. The CDR3 sequence is 15 residues long. Trimming cost V 6 bases and J 8 bases; bases outside gene matches: 9. The CDR3 sequence is CASSLLRTSGHEQFF. The CDR3 nucleotides read TGTGCCAGCTCGTTACTGAGGACTAGCGGGCATGAGCAGTTCTTC.

V usage is TRBV2 and J usage is TRBJ2-7; 8 positions match TRBD2. Germline assignment: CDR1 SNHLY and CDR2 FYNNEI. The CDR3 is made up of 15 amino acids. J was trimmed by 0 bases and V by 6 bases; bases with no gene match: 7. Here the CDR3 DNA reads TGTGCCAGCAGACACGGTAGCGGGGCCTCCTACGAGCAGTACTTC. Its translation is CASRHGSGASYEQYF.

The chain couples TRBV15 to TRBJ1-5; unclear D gene. CDR1 and CDR2 (germline): LNHNV, YYDKDF (reference sequence). The CDR3 runs to 14 residues. V was pared by 0 bases and J by 7 bases, with 10 bases between. The CDR3 sequence is CATSRDREIQPQHF. DNA for the CDR3: TGTGCCACCAGCAGAGATCGGGAGATCCAGCCCCAGCATTTT. Filled out from reference TRBV15 and TRBJ1-5, the complete variable domain reads DAMVIQNPRYQVTQFGKPVTLSCSQTLNHNVMYWYQQKSSQAPKLLFHYYDKDFNNEADTPDNFQSRRPNTSFCFLDIRSPGLGDTAMYLCATSRDREIQPQHFGDGTRLSIL.

V usage is TRBV11-2 and J usage is TRBJ2-7; D is unresolved. This CDR3 is built from 15 residues. V shed 2 bases and J shed 4 bases, with 15 bases lying between them. The germline V gene encodes CDR1 SGHAT and CDR2 FQNNGV. DNA of the CDR3: TGTGCCAGCAGCTTAAGGTGGGCAGCCTCGTACGAGCAGTACTTC. It encodes CASSLRWAASYEQYF.

The V gene is TRBV6-5, the J gene TRBJ2-7; 8 bases match TRBD2. The CDR3 runs 16 residues. Germline-derived CDR1 and CDR2 are MNHEY and SVGAGI. The ends lost 0 bases at V and 4 bases at J; junction bases unmatched: 8. CDR3 nucleotides: TGTGCCAGCAGTTACTCGGCGGGAGGATGGGTTTACGAGCAGTACTTC. Amino acid sequence: CASSYSAGGWVYEQYF.

The chain couples TRBV7-2 to TRBJ2-3; 12 positions agree with TRBD2. After removal of 1 base from V and 1 base from J, the junction contained 0 bases not matched to a gene. The CDR3 is 16 amino acids. CDR1 is SGHTA and CDR2 is FQGNSA in the germline V gene. CDR3 nucleotides: TGTGCCAGCAGCTTAGGACTAGCGGGGGGCACAGATACGCAGTATTTT. This encodes CASSLGLAGGTDTQYF.

The rearrangement uses TRBV28 and TRBJ2-1; the match to TRBD2 covers 7 bases. The V segment lost 5 bases and the J segment 5 bases; nucleotides outside the gene matches: 12. CDR1 and CDR2 (germline): MDHEN, SYDVKM. The CDR3 is made up of 16 amino acids. CDR3 bases: TGTGCCAGCAGTCCCTCCGGGGAGCGGGGCAACAATGAGCAGTTCTTC. This codes for CASSPSGERGNNEQFF.

This clone was picked up one time. V is TRBV5-1 and J is TRBJ2-5; D is unclear. This CDR3 spans 15 amino acids. The germline gives CDR1 SGHRS, CDR2 YFSETQ. Deletions cut 4 bases from V and 4 bases from J, with 17 bases between. Here the CDR3 DNA reads TGCGCCAGCAGCGCCCTTGGGCAAAACCCAGAGACCCAGTACTTC. Protein product: CASSALGQNPETQYF. The whole variable domain, remainder taken from reference TRBV5-1 and TRBJ2-5, is KAGVTQTPRYLIKTRGQQVTLSCSPISGHRSVSWYQQTPGQGLQFLFEYFSETQRNKGNFPGRFSGRQFSNSRSEMNVSTLELGDSALYLCASSALGQNPETQYFGPGTRLLVL.

The chain recombines TRBV9 with TRBJ1-3, with D uncertain. This CDR3 comprises 14 residues. With 6 bases removed from V and 4 bases from J, the gap between germline ends came to 14 bases. CDR1 is SGDLS, CDR2 YYNGEE, per germline. CDR3 nucleotide sequence: TGTGCCAGCACTCGACGGGAGTGGGGAAACACCATATATTTT. Translating gives CASTRREWGNTIYF.

The chain employs TRBV7-3 and TRBJ1-1, with a tentative D call TRBD1 (5 bases). V was trimmed by 3 bases and J by 1 base, leaving 21 bases between them. The length of the CDR3 is 18 residues. The germline CDR1 and CDR2 sequences are SGHTA and FQGTGA. CDR3 sequence: CASSFLSFGGEKNTEAFF. The DNA for the CDR3 is TGTGCCAGCAGCTTTCTGTCATTTGGGGGGGAGAAGAACACTGAAGCTTTCTTT.

This chain links TRBV1 with TRBJ2-3; TRBD2, as called in the table, went unchecked against the DNA. TRBV1 constitutes a pseudogene. The length of the CDR3 is 20 residues. CDR3 nucleotide sequence: TGCACCAGCAGCCAAGATAACGTAATTTCCAGGGCTAGCGACCCAGATACGCAGTATTTT. This encodes CTSSQDNVISRASDPDTQYF.

V gene TRBV11-3 combines with J gene TRBJ1-2; TRBD1 is a possible D gene (6 bases). The CDR3 length is 13 residues. V dropped 5 bases and J dropped 8 bases, with 15 bases sitting between them. The germline V gene encodes CDR1 SGHNT and CDR2 YENEEA. The CDR3, as DNA: TGTGCCAGCAGCCCGGGGACACTTCGGGGCTACACCTTC. It specifies CASSPGTLRGYTF.

The rearrangement joins TRBV6-5 to TRBJ1-5; D is unclear. CDR3 length equals 13 residues. Germline V gene data show CDR1 as MNHEY and CDR2 as SVGAGI. The V end lost 10 bases, the J end lost 1 base, and 11 bases lay between the germline ends. CDR3 sequence (DNA): TGTGCCACAACCCGCCAGAGCAATCAGCCCCAGCATTTT. The encoded protein is CATTRQSNQPQHF.

The rearrangement uses TRBV27 and TRBJ2-7; 14 nucleotides agree with TRBD2. J was trimmed by 6 bases and V by 5 bases; bases with no gene match: 6. Germline values: CDR1 MNHEY, CDR2 SMNVEV (reference sequence). CDR3 length equals 15 residues. CDR3 sequence (DNA): TGTGCCAGCAGTCCGGGACTAGCGGGAGTCTCCGAGCAGTACTTC. It specifies CASSPGLAGVSEQYF.

The chain carries TRBV7-9 and TRBJ2-3, with 8 bases matching TRBD1. The CDR3 extends over 16 amino acids. V shed 5 bases and J 1 base; nucleotides not matched to a gene: 8. Germline V gene data show CDR1 as SEHNR and CDR2 as FQNEAQ (reference sequence). The CDR3 spells CASSEGQAAGTDTQYF. The CDR3 coding sequence is TGTGCCAGCAGCGAGGGACAGGCCGCTGGCACAGATACGCAGTATTTT. Using reference TRBV7-9 and TRBJ2-3 for the parts outside the CDR3, the full variable domain is DTGVSQNPRHKITKRGQNVTFRCDPISEHNRLYWYRQTLGQGPEFLTYFQNEAQLEKSRLLSDRFSAERPKGSFSTLEIQRTEQGDSAMYLCASSEGQAAGTDTQYFGPGTRLTVL.

The chain has TRBV5-4 and TRBJ1-1; TRBD1 matches 7 bases. V dropped 0 bases and J dropped 7; count of bases not matched to a gene: 6. From germline, CDR1 is SGHNT and CDR2 YYREEE (reference sequence). This CDR3 spans 14 amino acids. The CDR3 nucleotides read TGTGCCAGCAGCTTGGAAACAGGGGAGGTTGAAGCTTTCTTT. This sequence encodes CASSLETGEVEAFF.

This chain uses TRBV7-2 with TRBJ1-5; 9 bases fit TRBD1. CDR3 size: 16 residues. The J segment lost 6 bases and the V segment lost 1 base, leaving 7 bases of the junction unmatched. In germline, CDR1 is SGHTA, CDR2 FQGNSA. CDR3 residues: CASSLVGGQGGQPQHF. DNA for the CDR3: TGTGCCAGCAGCTTAGTAGGGGGACAGGGCGGTCAGCCCCAGCATTTT.